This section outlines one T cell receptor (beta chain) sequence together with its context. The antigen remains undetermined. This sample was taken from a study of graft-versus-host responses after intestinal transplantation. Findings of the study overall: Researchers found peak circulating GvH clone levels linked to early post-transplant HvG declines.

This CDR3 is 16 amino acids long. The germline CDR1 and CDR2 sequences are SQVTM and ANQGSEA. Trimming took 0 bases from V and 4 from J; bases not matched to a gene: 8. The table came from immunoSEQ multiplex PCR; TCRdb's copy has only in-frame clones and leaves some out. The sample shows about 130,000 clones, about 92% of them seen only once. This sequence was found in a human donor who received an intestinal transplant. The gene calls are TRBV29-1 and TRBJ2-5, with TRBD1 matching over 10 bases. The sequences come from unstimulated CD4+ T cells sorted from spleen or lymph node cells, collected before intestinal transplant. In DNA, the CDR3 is TGCAGCGTTGAAGACCCGGGACAGGGGATCCGAGAGACCCAGTACTTC. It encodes CSVEDPGQGIRETQYF.